This T cell receptor beta chain derives from a study of blood T cell repertoires in COVID-19. Background on the study: COVID-19 samples, acute and convalescent, were from the United States, Italy and Spain. The analysed material was cDNA or gDNA that came from T cells, B-cell-depleted T cells, or PBMCs.

Profiling relied on immunoSEQ multiplex PCR, and the TCRdb table lists in-frame clones only, not all of them. The table records roughly 170,000 clones, roughly nine tenths of them present only once. The sequencing sample was made of peripheral blood. This TCR derives from a man aged 70-80 years with active or convalescent COVID-19.

The CDR3: CASSPSSTDRGPYGYTF. CDR3 DNA: TGTGCCAGCAGTCCGTCTTCCACCGACAGGGGCCCGTATGGCTACACCTTC. The V and J genes are TRBV27 and TRBJ1-2; 8 bases match TRBD1. From germline, CDR1 is MNHEY and CDR2 SMNVEV (reference sequence). There are 17 residues in the CDR3. Trimming at V came to 5 bases and at J to 5 bases, leaving 16 bases not matched to a gene.